This entry lists 15 T cell receptor beta chains sequenced from one sample in a study of cytomegalovirus exposure and HLA in healthy donors. Researchers ran the PCR with 60 Vbeta and 13 Jbeta primers. The table came from immunoSEQ multiplex PCR; TCRdb's copy has only in-frame clones and leaves some out. The sample has fewer than 90,000 clones, more than 70% seen once. Material for sequencing was PBMCs. These receptors were collected from a young man in good health and CMV-seronegative.

This chain uses TRBV6-4 with TRBJ2-3; TRBD1 matches 7 bases. Germline lookup yields CDR1 MRHNA and CDR2 SNTAGT. The length of the CDR3 is 14 residues. J lost 2 bases, V lost 4 bases, and 3 bases had no gene match. This chain's CDR3 is CASSGGGPTDTQYF. The CDR3 DNA reads TGTGCCAGCAGTGGAGGGGGCCCCACAGATACGCAGTATTTT.

The J gene is TRBJ1-1, the V gene TRBV6-5; TRBD1 aligns across 8 bases. This CDR3 comprises 14 residues. Germline assignment: CDR1 MNHEY and CDR2 SVGAGI. The ends lost 2 bases at V and 9 bases at J; junction bases unmatched: 8. The chain's CDR3 is CASSYPDRAGKAFF. The CDR3 nucleotides are TGTGCCAGCAGTTACCCGGACAGGGCGGGAAAAGCTTTCTTT.

The gene calls are TRBV2 and TRBJ2-7, with D possibly TRBD1 on 5 matching bases. CDR1 is SNHLY and CDR2 is FYNNEI in the germline V gene. The ends were cut back, 4 bases at V and 2 bases at J, with 12 bases in the middle. The CDR3 loop spans 14 amino acids. The CDR3 sequence is CASSVDRTTYEQYF. The CDR3 nucleotides are TGTGCCAGCAGTGTTGACAGAACCACCTACGAGCAGTACTTC. The variable domain in full, completed from reference TRBV2 and TRBJ2-7, reads EPEVTQTPSHQVTQMGQEVILRCVPISNHLYFYWYRQILGQKVEFLVSFYNNEISEKSEIFDDQFSVERPDGSNFTLKIRSTKLEDSAMYFCASSVDRTTYEQYFGPGTRLTVT.

CDR3 loop: CASSPWGTTGDPRNTIYF. DNA of the CDR3: TGTGCCAGCAGCCCTTGGGGGACTACGGGAGACCCTAGAAACACCATATATTTT. The rearrangement joins TRBV7-9 to TRBJ1-3, with D tentatively TRBD1 (5 bases). V lost 5 bases, J lost 5 bases, and 25 bases lay in between. Per the germline V gene, CDR1 is SEHNR and CDR2 is FQNEAQ (reference sequence). The CDR3 is 18 amino acids.

This chain's CDR3 is CASSKNGAGDGINIQYF. DNA for the CDR3: TGTGCCAGCAGCAAAAACGGGGCAGGGGATGGGATCAACATTCAGTACTTC. The rearrangement uses TRBV11-2 and TRBJ2-4; the D gene is possibly TRBD1 (6 bases). Trimming cost V 5 bases and J 7 bases, with 24 bases left between them. Germline CDR1 SGHAT, CDR2 FQNNGV. There are 17 residues in the CDR3.

The chain uses TRBV7-9 and TRBJ1-1, with a weak D call TRBD1 (6 bases). Germline V gives CDR1 SEHNR, CDR2 FQNEAQ (reference sequence). Trimming stripped 4 bases from V and 7 bases from J, with 16 bases between. The CDR3 runs to 14 residues. The CDR3 reads CASSYTRDTFEAFF. The CDR3 coding sequence is TGTGCCAGCAGCTATACCCGGGACACCTTTGAAGCTTTCTTT.

V and J are TRBV7-8 and TRBJ1-1; 8 bases align to TRBD1. Germline V gene lookup returns CDR1 SGHVS and CDR2 FQNEAQ. The V and J ends lost 7 bases and 6 bases, in that order; junction bases with no gene match: 10. This CDR3 comprises 14 residues. The CDR3 protein is CASNTPGGRAEAFF. Written as DNA, the CDR3 is TGTGCCAGCAACACCCCAGGGGGCCGGGCTGAAGCTTTCTTT.

The chain joins TRBV4-2 to TRBJ1-6; D not certain. CDR1 and CDR2 (germline): LGHNA, YNFKEQ. The CDR3 extends over 15 amino acids. Trimming cost V 4 bases and J 4 bases, with 11 bases left between them. The DNA of the CDR3 is TGTGCCAGCAGCCCCTCCGCAGGATATAATTCACCCCTCCACTTT. This codes for CASSPSAGYNSPLHF.

The chain uses TRBV6-1 and TRBJ1-6, with a tentative D call TRBD1 (5 bases). The V end lost 8 bases, the J end lost 7 bases, and 15 bases lay between the germline ends. CDR3 length equals 14 residues. Looked up from germline, CDR1 is MNHNS and CDR2 is SASEGT. The CDR3 reads CASLLGGRNSPLHF. CDR3 in DNA: TGTGCCAGCCTCCTTGGGGGGAGGAATTCACCCCTCCACTTT.

V usage is TRBV29-1 and J usage is TRBJ1-2; 7 nucleotides agree with TRBD1. Unmatched junction bases numbered 11, after V lost 6 bases and J lost 4 bases. CDR3 length: 14 residues. Germline lookup yields CDR1 SQVTM and CDR2 ANQGSEA. The chain's CDR3 is CSVARTGRFYGYTF. The CDR3 DNA sequence: TGCAGCGTCGCCCGGACAGGCAGATTCTATGGCTACACCTTC.

V is TRBV21-1 and J is TRBJ2-7; the table's D call, TRBD2, has no DNA check behind it. TRBV21-1 is a pseudogene locus. The CDR3 is 18 residues long. The CDR3 sequence is CASSKTLLIAEGSYEQYF. CDR3 sequence (DNA): TGTGCCAGCAGCAAAACCCTCTTGATAGCGGAAGGATCCTACGAGCAGTACTTC.

The genes are TRBV6-5 and TRBJ2-6, with D perhaps TRBD1 (5 bases). Trimming left V 8 bases short and J 0 bases short, with 11 bases between. The CDR3 length is 15 residues. Germline CDR1 reads MNHEY; CDR2 reads SVGAGI. This chain's CDR3 is CASRTTNSGANVLTF. In nucleotides, the CDR3 is TGTGCCAGCCGGACAACAAACTCTGGGGCCAACGTCCTGACTTTC.

The V and J genes are TRBV4-2 and TRBJ2-3, with a possible D match to TRBD1 (5 bases). The CDR3 length is 15 residues. Trimming removed 6 bases at V and 4 bases at J, with 17 bases between. Germline loops: CDR1 LGHNA, CDR2 YNFKEQ. The CDR3 here is CASREGENWADTQYF. CDR3 bases: TGTGCCAGCAGGGAAGGGGAAAACTGGGCAGATACGCAGTATTTT.

This sequence joins TRBV5-5 and TRBJ1-1; a weak D match, TRBD1 (5 bases). V was shortened by 1 base and J by 3 bases, with 10 bases between the two germline ends. CDR1 SGHKS and CDR2 YYEKEE come from the germline V gene (reference sequence). The CDR3 sequence is 14 residues long. The CDR3 bases are TGTGCCAGCAGCTTGAGGGGAGGGGACACTGAAGCTTTCTTT. Protein sequence: CASSLRGGDTEAFF. Full variable domain (remainder filled in from reference TRBV5-5 and TRBJ1-1): DAGVTQSPTHLIKTRGQQVTLRCSPISGHKSVSWYQQVLGQGPQFIFQYYEKEERGRGNFPDRFSARQFPNYSSELNVNALLLGDSALYLCASSLRGGDTEAFFGQGTRLTVV.

V and J are TRBV7-6 and TRBJ2-3; D possibly corresponds to TRBD1 (6 bases). Germline CDR1 SGHVS, CDR2 FNYEAQ. The CDR3 length is 16 residues. V lost 1 base, J lost 1 base, and 12 bases lay in between. DNA of the CDR3: TGTGCCAGCAGCTTAGTGTGGGGGCGCCGCACAGATACGCAGTATTTT. Amino acids: CASSLVWGRRTDTQYF.